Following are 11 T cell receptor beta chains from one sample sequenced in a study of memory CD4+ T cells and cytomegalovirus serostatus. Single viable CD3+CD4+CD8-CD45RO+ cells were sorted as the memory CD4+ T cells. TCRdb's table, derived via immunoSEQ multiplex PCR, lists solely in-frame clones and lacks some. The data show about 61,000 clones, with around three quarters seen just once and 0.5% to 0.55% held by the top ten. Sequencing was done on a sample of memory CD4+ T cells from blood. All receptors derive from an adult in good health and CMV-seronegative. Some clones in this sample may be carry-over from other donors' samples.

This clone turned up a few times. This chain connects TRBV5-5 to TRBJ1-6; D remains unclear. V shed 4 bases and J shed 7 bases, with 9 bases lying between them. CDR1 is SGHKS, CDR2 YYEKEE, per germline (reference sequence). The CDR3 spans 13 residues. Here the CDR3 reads CASSPGSNSPLHF. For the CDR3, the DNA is TGTGCCAGCAGCCCGGGGTCGAATTCACCCCTCCACTTT.

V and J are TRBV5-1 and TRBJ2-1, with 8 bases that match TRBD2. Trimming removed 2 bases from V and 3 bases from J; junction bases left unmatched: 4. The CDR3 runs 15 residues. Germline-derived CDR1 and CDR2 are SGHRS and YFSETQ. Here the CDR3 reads CASSLAGDIYNEQFF. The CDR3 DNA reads TGCGCCAGCAGCTTAGCGGGAGATATCTACAATGAGCAGTTCTTC. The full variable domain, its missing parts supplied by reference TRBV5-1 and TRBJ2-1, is KAGVTQTPRYLIKTRGQQVTLSCSPISGHRSVSWYQQTPGQGLQFLFEYFSETQRNKGNFPGRFSGRQFSNSRSEMNVSTLELGDSALYLCASSLAGDIYNEQFFGPGTRLTVL.

DNA of the CDR3: TGTGCCATCAGTGGGGGGACAGGGGGCCACGAGCAGTACTTC. Amino acids: CAISGGTGGHEQYF. The V call is TRBV10-3, the J call TRBJ2-7; TRBD1 matches at 12 bases. CDR1 is ENHRY, CDR2 SYGVKD, per germline. V lost 4 bases, J lost 5 bases, and 3 bases stayed unmatched. The CDR3 is made up of 14 amino acids.

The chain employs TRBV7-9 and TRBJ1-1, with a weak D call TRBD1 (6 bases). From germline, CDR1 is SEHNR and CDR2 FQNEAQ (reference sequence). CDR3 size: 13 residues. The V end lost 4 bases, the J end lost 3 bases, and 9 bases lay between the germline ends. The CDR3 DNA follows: TGTGCCAGCAGCTCTCAGGGGTACACTGAAGCTTTCTTT. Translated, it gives CASSSQGYTEAFF.

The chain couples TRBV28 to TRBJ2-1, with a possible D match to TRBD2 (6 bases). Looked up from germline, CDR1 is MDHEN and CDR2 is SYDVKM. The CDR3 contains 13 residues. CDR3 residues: CSTRAGSYNEQFF. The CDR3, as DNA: TGTTCTACCCGGGCGGGAAGCTACAATGAGCAGTTCTTC.

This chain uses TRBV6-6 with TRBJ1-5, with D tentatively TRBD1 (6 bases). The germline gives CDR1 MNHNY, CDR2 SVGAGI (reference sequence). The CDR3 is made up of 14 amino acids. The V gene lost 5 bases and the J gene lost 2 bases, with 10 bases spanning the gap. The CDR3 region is CASSVAGGNQPQHF. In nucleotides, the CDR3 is TGTGCCAGCAGTGTAGCAGGGGGCAATCAGCCCCAGCATTTT.

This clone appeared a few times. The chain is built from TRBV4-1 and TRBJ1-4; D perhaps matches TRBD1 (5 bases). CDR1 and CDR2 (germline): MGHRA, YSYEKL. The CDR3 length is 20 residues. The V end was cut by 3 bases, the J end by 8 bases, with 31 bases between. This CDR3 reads CASSQRGPGRSMTKEEKLFF. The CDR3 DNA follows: TGCGCCAGCAGCCAGAGGGGACCCGGGCGTTCAATGACAAAGGAGGAAAAACTGTTTTTT.

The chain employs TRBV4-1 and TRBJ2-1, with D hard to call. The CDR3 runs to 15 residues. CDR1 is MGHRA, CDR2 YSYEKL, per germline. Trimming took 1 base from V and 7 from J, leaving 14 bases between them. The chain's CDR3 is CASSQATIGRNEQFF. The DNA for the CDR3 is TGCGCCAGCAGCCAAGCAACGATAGGACGAAATGAGCAGTTCTTC.

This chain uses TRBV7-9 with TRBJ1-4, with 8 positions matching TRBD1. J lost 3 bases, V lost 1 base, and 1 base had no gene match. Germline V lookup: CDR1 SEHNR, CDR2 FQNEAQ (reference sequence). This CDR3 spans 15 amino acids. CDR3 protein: CASSLGTGPNEKLFF. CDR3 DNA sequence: TGTGCCAGCAGCTTAGGGACAGGGCCTAATGAAAAACTGTTTTTT.

CDR3 bases: TGTGCCATCAGTGATCGACAGGCGAACACCGGGGAGCTGTTTTTT. Its translation: CAISDRQANTGELFF. The rearrangement links TRBV10-3 to TRBJ2-2; D is perhaps TRBD1 (6 bases). Trimming removed 3 bases at V and 0 bases at J, with 8 bases between. The CDR3 spans 15 residues. The V gene's germline CDR1 is ENHRY and CDR2 SYGVKD.

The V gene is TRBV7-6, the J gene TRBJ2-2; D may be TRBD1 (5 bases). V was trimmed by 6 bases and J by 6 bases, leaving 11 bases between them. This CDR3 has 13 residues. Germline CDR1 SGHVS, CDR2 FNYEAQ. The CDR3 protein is CASRQGGSGELFF. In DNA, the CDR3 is TGTGCCAGCAGGCAGGGTGGTTCCGGGGAGCTGTTTTTT. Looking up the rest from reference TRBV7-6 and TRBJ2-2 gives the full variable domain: GAGVSQSPRYKVTKRGQDVALRCDPISGHVSLYWYRQALGQGPEFLTYFNYEAQQDKSGLPNDRFSAERPEGSISTLTIQRTEQRDSAMYRCASRQGGSGELFFGEGSRLTVL.